The clone carrying this T cell receptor (beta chain) showed up just a few times. The record originates from a study of blood T cell repertoires in COVID-19. Study information: The analysed material was cDNA or gDNA that came from T cells, B-cell-depleted T cells, or PBMCs.

Study processing details: For nucleated cells, counts were estimated from reference gene primer amplification. Assay: immunoSEQ multiplex PCR; the TCRdb copy retains only in-frame clones and omits some. That table supplies the V and J calls and clone size; D and trimming were determined from the DNA. This table holds around 66,000 clones, around four fifths found once. CDR1 MNHEY and CDR2 SMNVEV come from the germline V gene (reference sequence). The CDR3 totals 14 residues. The V end was cut by 3 bases, the J end by 0 bases, with 8 bases between. The clonotype comes from a human donor in a cohort sampled during active COVID-19. The sample taken for sequencing was peripheral blood. The rearrangement uses TRBV27 and TRBJ2-5; tentative D call: TRBD1 (5 bases). The CDR3 loop reads CASSLTAYQETQYF. The CDR3 coding sequence is TGTGCCAGCAGTTTGACAGCGTACCAAGAGACCCAGTACTTC.